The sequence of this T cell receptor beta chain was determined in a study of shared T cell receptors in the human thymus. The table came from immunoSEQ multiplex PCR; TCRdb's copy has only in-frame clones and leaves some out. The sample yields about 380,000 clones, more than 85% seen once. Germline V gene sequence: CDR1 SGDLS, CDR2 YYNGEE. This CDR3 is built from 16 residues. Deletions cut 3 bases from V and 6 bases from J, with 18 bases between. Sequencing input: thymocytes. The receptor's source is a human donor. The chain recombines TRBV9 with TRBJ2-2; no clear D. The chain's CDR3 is CASSGLKCNAAGELFF. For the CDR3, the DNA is TGTGCCAGCAGCGGACTTAAATGCAACGCAGCCGGGGAGCTGTTTTTT. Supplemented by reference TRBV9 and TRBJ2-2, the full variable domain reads DSGVTQTPKHLITATGQRVTLRCSPRSGDLSVYWYQQSLDQGLQFLIQYYNGEERAKGNILERFSAQQFPDLHSELNLSSLELGDSALYFCASSGLKCNAAGELFFGEGSRLTVL.